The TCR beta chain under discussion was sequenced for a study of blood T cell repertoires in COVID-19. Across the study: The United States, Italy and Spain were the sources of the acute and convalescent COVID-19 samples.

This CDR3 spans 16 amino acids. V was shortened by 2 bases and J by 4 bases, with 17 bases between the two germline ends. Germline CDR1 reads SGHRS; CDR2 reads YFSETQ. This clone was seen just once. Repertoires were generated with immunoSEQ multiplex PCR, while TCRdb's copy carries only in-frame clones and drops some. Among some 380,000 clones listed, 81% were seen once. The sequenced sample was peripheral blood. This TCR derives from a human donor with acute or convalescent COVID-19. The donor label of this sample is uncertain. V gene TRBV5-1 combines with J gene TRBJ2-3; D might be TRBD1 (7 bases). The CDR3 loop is CASSFYSGGLADTQYF. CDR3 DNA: TGCGCCAGCAGCTTCTACTCAGGGGGGTTGGCAGATACGCAGTATTTT.